Listed here are 32 T cell receptor beta chains from one sample, sequenced in a study of blood T cell repertoires in COVID-19. The protocol was immunoSEQ multiplex PCR, while the TCRdb copy is restricted to in-frame clones and leaves out a portion. Here the sample spans 150,000 or so clones, about 80% being singletons. The sample consisted of PBMCs or T cells enriched from blood (not recorded which). The origin of the receptors is a man in his fifties who had recovered from COVID-19.

The chain uses TRBV7-2 and TRBJ1-1; D unclear. The CDR3 is 14 amino acids. Trimming cost V 1 base and J 1 base, with 7 bases left between them. The germline V gene encodes CDR1 SGHTA and CDR2 FQGNSA. For the CDR3, the DNA is TGTGCCAGCAGCTTAGATGTTAGGAACACTGAAGCTTTCTTT. Translating gives CASSLDVRNTEAFF.

The chain employs TRBV18 and TRBJ1-2; 9 positions agree with TRBD1. Germline V gives CDR1 KGHSH, CDR2 LQKENI. This CDR3 comprises 14 residues. V shed 5 bases and J 3 bases; nucleotides not matched to a gene: 4. This CDR3 is CASSTGTGHYGYTF. CDR3 in DNA: TGTGCCAGCTCAACCGGGACAGGGCACTATGGCTACACCTTC.

This clone has just a few counts. The chain joins TRBV10-3 to TRBJ2-1, with 8 bases that match TRBD1. CDR1 ENHRY and CDR2 SYGVKD come from the germline V gene. This CDR3 has 16 residues. Trimming cost V 4 bases and J 6 bases; bases outside gene matches: 11. The CDR3 reads CAISGPLQGGPNEQFF. The CDR3 coding sequence is TGTGCCATCAGTGGGCCTTTACAGGGGGGCCCCAATGAGCAGTTCTTC.

This clone showed up just a few times. This sequence joins TRBV11-3 and TRBJ1-1; D possibly corresponds to TRBD1 (5 bases). Germline CDR1 reads SGHNT; CDR2 reads YENEEA. The CDR3 spans 13 residues. Trimming left V 3 bases short and J 1 base short, with 6 bases between. Here the CDR3 DNA reads TGTGCCAGCAGCTTGACAGCGAACACTGAAGCTTTCTTT. Its protein product is CASSLTANTEAFF.

V is TRBV19 and J is TRBJ2-3, with 11 nucleotides matching TRBD1. Germline CDR1 LNHDA, CDR2 SQIVND (reference sequence). The CDR3 loop spans 11 amino acids. V was clipped by 8 bases and J by 9 bases; unmatched bases: 1. The CDR3 spells CASGQGATQYF. The DNA for the CDR3 is TGTGCCAGTGGACAGGGGGCCACGCAGTATTTT.

A single count supports this clone. The V gene is TRBV6-5, the J gene TRBJ2-3, with 7 bases lining up with TRBD2. Germline CDR1 reads MNHEY; CDR2 reads SVGAGI. Trimming took 4 bases from V and 4 from J; bases not matched to a gene: 5. The CDR3 runs 14 residues. CDR3: CASSFGGTADTQYF. CDR3 DNA: TGTGCCAGCAGTTTCGGGGGGACGGCAGATACGCAGTATTTT.

This sequence joins TRBV19 and TRBJ1-5; 10 nucleotides match TRBD1. Germline-derived CDR1 and CDR2 are LNHDA and SQIVND (reference sequence). The CDR3 has 16 residues. Trimming took 5 bases from V and 4 from J; bases not matched to a gene: 8. CDR3 nucleotides: TGTGCCAGTAGTGCCCGACAGGGGGCAGGGAATCAGCCCCAGCATTTT. Translation: CASSARQGAGNQPQHF.

In regard to this clone: One junction end does not reproduce the germline sequence, and a read error may be involved. The gene calls are TRBV7-2 and TRBJ1-5; maybe TRBD1 (5 bases). Germline loops: CDR1 SGHTA, CDR2 FQGNSA. The CDR3 spans 13 residues. The CDR3 region has the DNA TGTGCCGGCAGCCCAGCGGGGGATCAGCCCCAGCATTTT. It encodes CAGSPAGDQPQHF.

The rearrangement uses TRBV9 and TRBJ2-7; maybe TRBD2 (6 bases). The CDR3 is 14 residues long. Looked up from germline, CDR1 is SGDLS and CDR2 is YYNGEE. Trimming stripped 0 bases from V and 4 bases from J, with 11 bases between. CDR3 amino acids: CASSVGAGTYEQYF. The DNA of the CDR3 is TGTGCCAGCAGCGTAGGGGCCGGGACTTACGAGCAGTACTTC.

This clone came up once. The gene calls are TRBV4-1 and TRBJ1-5; tentatively, D is TRBD1 (5 bases). Trimming removed 4 bases from V and 3 bases from J, with 7 bases in between. CDR1 is MGHRA, CDR2 YSYEKL, per germline. This CDR3 is built from 13 residues. Written as DNA, the CDR3 is TGCGCCAGCAGCCCGACAGTCAATCAGCCCCAGCATTTT. This codes for CASSPTVNQPQHF.

Points on this clone: This same CDR3 is encoded by further DNA sequences in the sample. The chain has TRBV25-1 and TRBJ2-1, with 11 bases lining up with TRBD2. Germline V gene data show CDR1 as MGHDK and CDR2 as SYGVNS. J gave up 7 bases and V 2 bases, and 4 bases lay outside the gene matches. CDR3 size: 15 residues. The CDR3 sequence: CASSEGLAGRNEQFF. In DNA, the CDR3 is TGTGCCAGCAGTGAAGGACTAGCGGGTAGGAATGAGCAGTTCTTC. Full variable domain (remainder filled in from reference TRBV25-1 and TRBJ2-1): EADIYQTPRYLVIGTGKKITLECSQTMGHDKMYWYQQDPGMELHLIHYSYGVNSTEKGDLSSESTVSRIRTEHFPLTLESARPSHTSQYLCASSEGLAGRNEQFFGPGTRLTVL.

The V call is TRBV27, the J call TRBJ2-5; TRBD2 agrees at 15 bases. The CDR3 is made up of 18 amino acids. The V gene's germline CDR1 is MNHEY and CDR2 SMNVEV (reference sequence). The V gene end was trimmed by 5 bases and the J gene end by 4 bases; junction bases not matched to a gene: 11. DNA for the CDR3: TGTGCCAGCAGTCGGGGGACTAGCGGGGGGAGAGGTGGAGAGACCCAGTACTTC. Encoded protein: CASSRGTSGGRGGETQYF.

The chain links TRBV3-1 (or the pseudogene TRBV3-2) to TRBJ2-5; TRBD2 matches 9 bases. The junction had 7 bases not matched to a gene; V was cut back by 4 bases and J by 1 base. This CDR3 is 16 amino acids long. Germline V gene sequence: CDR1 LGHDT, CDR2 YNNKEL (reference sequence). CDR3 residues: CASSPALAGIQETQYF. The CDR3 DNA is TGTGCCAGCAGCCCAGCACTAGCGGGTATCCAAGAGACCCAGTACTTC.

The rearrangement joins TRBV29-1 to TRBJ2-7, with 8 bases lining up with TRBD1. CDR1 and CDR2 (germline): SQVTM, ANQGSEA. V gave up 4 bases and J gave up 3 bases; unmatched junction bases: 5. This CDR3 spans 13 amino acids. The CDR3 DNA reads TGCAGCGTTGCCCCGGGACAGGACTACGAGCAGTACTTC. It yields the protein CSVAPGQDYEQYF.

V usage is TRBV7-3 and J usage is TRBJ2-3, with TRBD2 matching over 8 bases. The junction had 8 bases not matched to a gene; V was cut back by 4 bases and J by 2 bases. The germline V gene encodes CDR1 SGHTA and CDR2 FQGTGA. This CDR3 is 16 amino acids long. This CDR3 is CASSSPRGALTDTQYF. DNA of the CDR3: TGTGCCAGCAGCTCCCCGCGGGGGGCCCTCACAGATACGCAGTATTTT.

This sequence joins TRBV6-5 and TRBJ2-7; TRBD2 is a possible D gene (6 bases). Germline-derived CDR1 and CDR2 are MNHEY and SVGAGI. Trimming took off 5 bases at V and 3 bases at J, with 14 bases between the two ends. This CDR3 has 14 amino acids. CDR3 in DNA: TGTGCCAGCAGTACAACCCAGGGAGGCTACGAGCAGTACTTC. Translation: CASSTTQGGYEQYF.

The chain recombines TRBV14 with TRBJ1-2, with TRBD1 matching over 7 bases. Losses at the gene ends were 4 bases for V and 2 bases for J; bases not matched to a gene: 7. Looked up from germline, CDR1 is SGHDN and CDR2 is FVKESK. CDR3 size: 15 residues. The CDR3 DNA follows: TGTGCCAGCAGCCGACCCGGGACAGCCAACTATGGCTACACCTTC. Translation gives CASSRPGTANYGYTF.

The CDR3 DNA follows: TGTGCCAGCAGTTCCCGCGGACAGCCATATAATTCACCCCTCCACTTT. Its protein product is CASSSRGQPYNSPLHF. V usage is TRBV27 and J usage is TRBJ1-6; possibly TRBD1 for D (6 bases). The CDR3 runs 16 residues. Trimming took off 4 bases at V and 4 bases at J, with 14 bases between the two ends. The germline gives CDR1 MNHEY, CDR2 SMNVEV (reference sequence).

The chain joins TRBV2 to TRBJ2-7; D gene uncertain. The germline V and J ends were trimmed by 3 bases and 0 bases, with 12 bases remaining between them. The CDR3 covers 15 residues. Germline assignment: CDR1 SNHLY and CDR2 FYNNEI. The CDR3 coding sequence is TGTGCCAGCAGTGACGTGGGCCTGGGCTCCTACGAGCAGTACTTC. It encodes CASSDVGLGSYEQYF.

Here the CDR3 DNA reads TGTGCCAGCAGCTTGGACGGGAGCTCCTATAATTCACCCCTCCACTTT. Protein: CASSLDGSSYNSPLHF. The chain uses TRBV5-6 and TRBJ1-6; D not certain. The CDR3 extends over 16 amino acids. Deletions cut 0 bases from V and 0 bases from J, with 7 bases between. Germline V gene lookup returns CDR1 SGHDT and CDR2 YYEEEE.

The CDR3 is CASSNGYGYTF. In nucleotides, the CDR3 is TGTGCCAGCAGTAACGGGTATGGCTACACCTTC. The chain recombines TRBV5-8 with TRBJ1-2, with unresolved D. In germline, CDR1 is SGHTS, CDR2 YDEGEE. V was pared by 5 bases and J by 5 bases, with 7 bases between. The length of the CDR3 is 11 residues.

The V and J genes are TRBV30 and TRBJ2-5; D is unclear. CDR3 length: 12 residues. Germline values: CDR1 GTSNPN, CDR2 SVGIG (reference sequence). V was clipped by 4 bases and J by 1 base, with 7 bases between them. In DNA form, the CDR3 reads TGTGCCTGGACTAACTCCCAAGAGACCCAGTACTTC. This translates into CAWTNSQETQYF.

V is TRBV5-5 and J is TRBJ1-4, with a possible D match to TRBD1 (6 bases). The CDR3 is made up of 13 amino acids. The germline V and J ends were trimmed by 0 bases and 8 bases, with 8 bases remaining between them. Germline CDR1 SGHKS, CDR2 YYEKEE (reference sequence). Written as DNA, the CDR3 is TGTGCCAGCAGCTTGGCCGGGACAGAAAAACTGTTTTTT. Translation gives CASSLAGTEKLFF.

This clone was counted once. V and J are TRBV5-1 and TRBJ1-2; maybe TRBD1 (6 bases). The CDR3 is made up of 15 amino acids. CDR1 is SGHRS and CDR2 is YFSETQ in the germline V gene. The V end was cut by 4 bases, the J end by 2 bases, with 15 bases between. The CDR3 protein is CASSPGGLLNYGYTF. The DNA of the CDR3 is TGCGCCAGCAGCCCCGGGGGGCTTTTGAACTATGGCTACACCTTC.

The V gene is TRBV11-2, the J gene TRBJ2-7; 9 bases align to TRBD1. Trimming at V came to 5 bases and at J to 3 bases, leaving 2 bases not matched to a gene. Germline V CDR1 and CDR2: SGHAT, FQNNGV. This CDR3 contains 13 residues. The CDR3 here is CASSKTGGYEQYF. The CDR3 coding sequence is TGTGCCAGCAGCAAGACAGGGGGCTACGAGCAGTACTTC.

The gene calls are TRBV5-1 and TRBJ1-4; a weak D match, TRBD1 (5 bases). The germline V and J ends were trimmed by 1 base and 5 bases, with 15 bases remaining between them. The CDR3 consists of 16 residues. Germline CDR1 SGHRS, CDR2 YFSETQ. The CDR3 reads CASSLQGGIVNEKLFF. The CDR3 DNA sequence: TGCGCCAGCAGCTTGCAGGGCGGGATAGTCAATGAAAAACTGTTTTTT.

V is TRBV6-6 and J is TRBJ2-5; maybe TRBD2 (5 bases). V was trimmed by 7 bases and J by 1 base, leaving 16 bases between them. CDR1 is MNHNY, CDR2 SVGAGI, per germline (reference sequence). This CDR3 region has 15 residues. CDR3 nucleotide sequence: TGTGCCAGCATCCTATCAGGCGGAGGCCAAGAGACCCAGTACTTC. Its translation is CASILSGGGQETQYF.

The gene calls are TRBV9 and TRBJ2-1; D is unresolved. Trimming shortened V by 4 bases and J by 3 bases, and 14 bases separated the two germline ends. The CDR3 is 15 residues long. Germline V lookup: CDR1 SGDLS, CDR2 YYNGEE. CDR3 DNA sequence: TGTGCCAGCAGCACGGAGCTAGAGGACTACAATGAGCAGTTCTTC. Amino acids: CASSTELEDYNEQFF.

This chain joins TRBV3-1 (or the pseudogene TRBV3-2) and TRBJ2-7, with 7 bases matching TRBD1. Germline CDR1 reads LGHDT; CDR2 reads YNNKEL (reference sequence). The trim removed 0 bases at V and 5 bases at J, leaving 4 bases unmatched. This CDR3 has 14 amino acids. The CDR3: CASSQETTGNEQYF. The CDR3 DNA reads as TGTGCCAGCAGCCAAGAGACGACAGGGAACGAGCAGTACTTC.

The genes are TRBV7-2 and TRBJ2-1; D may be TRBD1 (5 bases). This CDR3 has 15 amino acids. From germline, CDR1 is SGHTA and CDR2 FQGNSA. The germline V and J ends were trimmed by 3 bases and 6 bases, with 15 bases remaining between them. As DNA, the CDR3 is TGTGCCAGCAGCTTCCGCAGGGTAAGATCCAATGAGCAGTTCTTC. Its protein product is CASSFRRVRSNEQFF.

This clone was seen just once. This specimen includes other DNA sequences encoding the same CDR3. The chain combines TRBV5-1 with TRBJ1-4; 7 nucleotides align to TRBD1. Germline lookup yields CDR1 SGHRS and CDR2 YFSETQ. This CDR3 comprises 14 residues. Losses at the gene ends were 2 bases for V and 3 bases for J; bases not matched to a gene: 1. The CDR3 region is CASSFQGANEKLFF. For the CDR3, the DNA is TGCGCCAGCAGCTTTCAGGGGGCTAATGAAAAACTGTTTTTT.

This rearrangement joins TRBV19 to TRBJ2-1; TRBD2 might be the D (6 bases). Germline V lookup: CDR1 LNHDA, CDR2 SQIVND (reference sequence). The CDR3 totals 16 residues. Trimming took off 0 bases at V and 2 bases at J, with 11 bases between the two ends. The CDR3 nucleotides are TGTGCCAGTAGTATAGATGGGGGGTCCCCCTACAATGAGCAGTTCTTC. Its protein product is CASSIDGGSPYNEQFF.